The entry below describes one T cell receptor (beta chain). Original analysis: Nucleated cell number was recorded as an estimate derived from reference gene primer amplification. The repertoire was sequenced with immunoSEQ multiplex PCR; TCRdb's copy has only in-frame clones and lacks some. The DNA gave D and trimming, while V, J and clone size come from that table. The sample gives roughly 100,000 clones, approximately 89% of which show up once; 15% to 20% is in the top ten. The data are from a study of blood T cell repertoires in COVID-19. Across the study: Samples taken during acute and convalescent COVID-19 were collected in the United States, Italy and Spain. The cDNA or gDNA used as material had been derived from T cells, B-cell-depleted T cells, or PBMCs.

Trimming removed 4 bases at V and 5 bases at J, with 11 bases between. Germline V lookup: CDR1 SNHLY, CDR2 FYNNEI. The CDR3 extends over 14 amino acids. The receptor was derived from an elderly woman in a cohort sampled during active COVID-19. The specimen was peripheral blood. The chain is built from TRBV2 and TRBJ2-2; the D is unclear. The CDR3 spells CASSVVIETGELFF. The CDR3, as DNA: TGTGCCAGCAGTGTTGTTATCGAGACCGGGGAGCTGTTTTTT.